This TCR beta chain is drawn from a study of long-term antiretroviral therapy in people with HIV. Notes on the study in general: Spans of CDR3 length were tighter for HIV repertoires than for controls.

A word on this clone: Its antigen is unidentified.

Version v3.0 of the immunoSEQ assay ran at survey level. Generated by immunoSEQ multiplex PCR, the TCRdb table keeps only in-frame clones and is missing some. The sample consists of over 15,000 clones, around 92% of them appearing once. This CDR3 is built from 16 residues. With V trimmed by 0 bases and J by 6 bases, 5 bases remained unmatched. Looked up from germline, CDR1 is LGHNA and CDR2 is YSLEER. Per donor, a minimum of one pre-ART and a minimum of two post-ART PBMC samples were available. Cryopreserved PBMC samples of roughly 1-10 million cells were used for DNA extraction. The clonotype comes from a middle-aged man with HIV. Sequences were derived from unsorted PBMCs, sampled 3 years after starting antiretroviral therapy. V is TRBV4-3 and J is TRBJ2-3; 11 bases line up with TRBD2. CDR3 loop: CASSQDGSGGADTQYF. The CDR3 nucleotides are TGCGCCAGCAGCCAAGATGGTAGCGGGGGGGCGGATACGCAGTATTTT.